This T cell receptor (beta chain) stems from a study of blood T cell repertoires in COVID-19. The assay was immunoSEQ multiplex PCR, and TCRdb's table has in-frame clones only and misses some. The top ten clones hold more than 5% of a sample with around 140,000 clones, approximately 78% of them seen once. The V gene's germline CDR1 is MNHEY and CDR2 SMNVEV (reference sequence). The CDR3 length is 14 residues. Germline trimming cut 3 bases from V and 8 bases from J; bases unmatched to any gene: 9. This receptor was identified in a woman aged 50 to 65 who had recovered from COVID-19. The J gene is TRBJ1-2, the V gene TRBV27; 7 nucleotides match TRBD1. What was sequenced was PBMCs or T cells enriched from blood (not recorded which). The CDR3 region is CASSFQGVPTGYTF. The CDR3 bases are TGTGCCAGCAGTTTCCAGGGGGTTCCCACCGGCTACACCTTC.